The next 2 T cell receptor beta chains were all read from a single sample in a study of beta chain features in type 1 diabetes (dated by TCRdb to 2017 to 2018). These TCRs' antigens remain unknown. Library prep was done by the immunoSEQ multiplex PCR assay. The entire amount of isolated RNA was reverse transcribed using the High Capacity cDNA Reverse Transcription Kit, so the sequenced TCRB transcripts were expressed ones. TCRdb's version of the immuneACCESS table is confined to in-frame rearrangements and falls short of the full clone set. An unresolved V gene accounts for under half of the shortfall where checked; the remainder is of unknown origin. This sample is represented by about 340,000 clones; roughly 9% of them were singletons. The ten largest clones capture 0.95% to 1.1% of the sample. Overall results and qualifications from the work: A moderate but significant shortening of TCRB CDR3 length was observed in type 1 diabetes patients in all four CD4+ subsets.

Sequenced: central memory CD4+ T cells from blood. These receptors all come from a man aged 30-40 years with type 1 diabetes.

This clone occurred a few times. Other nucleotide sequences in the sample specify the same CDR3. The chain carries TRBV5-6 and TRBJ2-5; 10 bases line up with TRBD1. The V gene end was trimmed by 3 bases and the J gene end by 5 bases; junction bases not matched to a gene: 1. The CDR3 length is 13 residues. Germline V gene sequence: CDR1 SGHDT, CDR2 YYEEEE. CDR3 loop: CASSSGQGETQYF. For the CDR3, the DNA is TGTGCCAGCAGCTCGGGACAGGGGGAGACCCAGTACTTC.

This clone came up a few times. V gene TRBV7-9 combines with J gene TRBJ1-2; 7 bases align to TRBD1. CDR1 is SEHNR, CDR2 FQNEAQ, per germline (reference sequence). With V trimmed by 4 bases and J by 1 base, 6 bases remained unmatched. The CDR3 extends over 15 amino acids. The CDR3 nucleotides are TGTGCCAGCAGCTCCACTTCAGGGGGTAACTATGGCTACACCTTC. It yields the protein CASSSTSGGNYGYTF.